This T cell receptor beta chain was profiled in a study of blood T cells in healthy people across ages. Findings and limits, study-wide: Per million T cells, the diversity of TCR beta decreased roughly linearly as age advanced. Both higher diversity and more naive CD4+ cells marked long-lived donors when set against aged donors.

It was with a sample-barcoded 5' primer and a J-beta primer mix that a second PCR of roughly 6 to 12 cycles was run. Each single sample gave us at least 3 million CDR3-containing paired-end reads. In TCRdb, the 5' RACE reads were re-called with MiXCR into one record per CDR3 protein. The sample carries about 640,000 distinct CDR3 sequences, around 31% recorded once. Comment on this clonotype: Its antigen is unknown. A much larger clone lies one base from this, so it may be a read error.

This CDR3 is built from 16 residues. Germline-derived CDR1 and CDR2 are SGHRS and YFSETQ. The material sequenced was blood. The chain combines TRBV5-1 with TRBJ2-2; D is possibly TRBD2 (5 bases). This receptor was obtained from a woman aged 80 or over in good health. The CDR3 DNA follows: TGCGCCAGCAGCCCTTCCCGAGGAAGCGGCCCCGGGGAGCAGTTTTTT. Translated, it gives CASSPSRGSGPGEQFF.